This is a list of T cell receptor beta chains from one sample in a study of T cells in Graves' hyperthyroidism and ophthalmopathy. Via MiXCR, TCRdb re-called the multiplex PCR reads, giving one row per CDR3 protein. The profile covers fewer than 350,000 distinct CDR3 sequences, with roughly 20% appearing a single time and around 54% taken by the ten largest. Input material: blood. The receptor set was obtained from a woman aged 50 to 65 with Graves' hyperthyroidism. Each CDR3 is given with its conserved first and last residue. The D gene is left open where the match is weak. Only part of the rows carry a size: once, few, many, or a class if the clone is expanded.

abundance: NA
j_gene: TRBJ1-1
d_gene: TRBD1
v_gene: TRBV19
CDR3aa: CASTGTGRGTEAFF
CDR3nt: TGTGCCAGTACCGGGACAGGGCGGGGCACTGAAGCTTTCTTT

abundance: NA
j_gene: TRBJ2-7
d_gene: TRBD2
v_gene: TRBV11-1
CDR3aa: CASSPGLAGGHEQYF
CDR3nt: TGTGCCAGCAGTCCCGGACTAGCGGGAGGCCACGAGCAGTACTTC

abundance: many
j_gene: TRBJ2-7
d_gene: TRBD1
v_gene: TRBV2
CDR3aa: CASSEGTGGYSEQYF
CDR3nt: TGTGCCAGCAGTGAGGGGACAGGGGGCTATAGCGAGCAGTACTTC

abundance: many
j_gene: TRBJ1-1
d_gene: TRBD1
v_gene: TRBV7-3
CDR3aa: CASSRGQGNTEAFF
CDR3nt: TGTGCCAGTAGCCGCGGACAGGGCAACACTGAAGCTTTCTTT

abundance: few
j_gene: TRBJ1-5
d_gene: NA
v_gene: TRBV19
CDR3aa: CASSIGQARGKSWIGQPQHF
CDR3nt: TGTGCCAGTAGTATCGGTCAGGCGCGGGGGAAGTCTTGGATCGGCCAGCCCCAGCATTTT

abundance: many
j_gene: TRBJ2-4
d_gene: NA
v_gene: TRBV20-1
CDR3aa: CSARATGWAKNIQYF
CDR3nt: TGCAGTGCTAGAGCGACGGGGTGGGCCAAAAACATTCAGTACTTC

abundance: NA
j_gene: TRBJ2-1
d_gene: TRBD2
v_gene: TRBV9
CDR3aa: CASNQLAGGINEQFF
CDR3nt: TGTGCCAGCAACCAACTAGCGGGGGGAATTAATGAGCAGTTCTTC

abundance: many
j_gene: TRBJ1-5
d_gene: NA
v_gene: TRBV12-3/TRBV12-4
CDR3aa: CASSLASWGRDQPQHF
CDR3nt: TGTGCCAGCAGTTTAGCATCTTGGGGGAGGGATCAGCCCCAGCATTTT

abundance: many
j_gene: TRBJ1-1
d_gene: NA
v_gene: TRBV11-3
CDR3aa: CASSPNWNTEAFF
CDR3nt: TGTGCCAGCAGCCCCAACTGGAACACTGAAGCTTTCTTT

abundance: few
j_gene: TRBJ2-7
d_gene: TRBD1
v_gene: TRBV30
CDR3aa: CAWSGPRQGISYEQYF
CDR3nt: TGTGCCTGGAGTGGCCCCCGACAGGGAATTTCCTACGAGCAGTACTTC

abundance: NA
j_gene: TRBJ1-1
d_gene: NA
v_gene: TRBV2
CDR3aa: CASSGPGNTEAFF
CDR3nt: TGTGCCAGCAGTGGACCAGGGAACACTGAAGCTTTCTTT

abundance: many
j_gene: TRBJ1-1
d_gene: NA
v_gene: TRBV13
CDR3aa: CASSFKGVTEAFF
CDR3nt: TGTGCCAGCAGCTTTAAAGGGGTTACTGAAGCTTTCTTT

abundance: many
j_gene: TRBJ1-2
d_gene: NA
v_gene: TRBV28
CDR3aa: CASSSPTQVGYGYTF
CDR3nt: TGTGCCAGCAGTTCACCGACCCAGGTGGGCTATGGCTACACCTTC

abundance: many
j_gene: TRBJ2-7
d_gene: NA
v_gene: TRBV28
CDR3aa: CASSLPLAGTTFEQYF
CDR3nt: TGTGCCAGCAGTTTACCCCTGGCGGGAACAACCTTCGAGCAGTACTTC

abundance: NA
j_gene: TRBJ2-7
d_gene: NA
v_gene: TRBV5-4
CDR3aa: CASSLGGHGNEQYF
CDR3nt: TGTGCCAGCAGCTTGGGTGGACATGGCAACGAGCAGTACTTC

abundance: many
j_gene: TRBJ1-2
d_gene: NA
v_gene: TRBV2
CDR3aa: CASSEWGGYTF
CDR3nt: TGTGCCAGCAGTGAATGGGGTGGCTACACCTTC

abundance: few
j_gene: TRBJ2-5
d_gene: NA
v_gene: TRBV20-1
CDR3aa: CSARDASATQETQYF
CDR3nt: TGCAGTGCTAGAGATGCCTCAGCCACCCAAGAGACCCAGTACTTC

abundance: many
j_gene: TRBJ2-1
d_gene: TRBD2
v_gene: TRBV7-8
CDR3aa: CASSLDVAGGPGEQFF
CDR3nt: TGTGCCAGCAGCTTAGATGTAGCGGGAGGGCCGGGTGAGCAGTTCTTC

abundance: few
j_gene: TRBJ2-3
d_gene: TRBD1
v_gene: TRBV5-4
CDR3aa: CASSTRQGSTDTQYF
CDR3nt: TGTGCCAGCAGCACCCGACAGGGTAGCACAGATACGCAGTATTTT

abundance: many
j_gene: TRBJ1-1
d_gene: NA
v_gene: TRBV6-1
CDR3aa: CASTLTGTANTEAFF
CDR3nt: TGTGCCAGCACCCTTACCGGGACGGCGAACACTGAAGCTTTCTTT

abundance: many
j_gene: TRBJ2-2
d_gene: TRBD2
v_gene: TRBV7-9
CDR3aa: CASSLLRERGGELFF
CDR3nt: TGTGCCAGCAGCTTATTGCGGGAGCGTGGCGGGGAGCTGTTTTTT

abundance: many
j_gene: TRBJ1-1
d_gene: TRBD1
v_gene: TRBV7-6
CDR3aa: CASSDSGGKAFF
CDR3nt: TGTGCCAGCAGCGACTCAGGGGGAAAGGCTTTCTTT

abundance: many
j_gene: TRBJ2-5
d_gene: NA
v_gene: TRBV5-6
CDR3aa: CASSRGQRARETQYF
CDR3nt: TGTGCCAGCAGCCGAGGACAGAGGGCTCGGGAGACCCAGTACTTC

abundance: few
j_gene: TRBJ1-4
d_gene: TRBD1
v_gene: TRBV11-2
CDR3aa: CASSPKTGLGEKLFF
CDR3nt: TGTGCCAGCAGCCCAAAGACAGGGCTTGGTGAAAAACTGTTTTTT

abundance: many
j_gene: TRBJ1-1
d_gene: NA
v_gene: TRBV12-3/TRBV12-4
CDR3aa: CASSPWTVRGKMNTEAFF
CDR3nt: TGTGCCAGCAGCCCATGGACAGTCCGGGGGAAAATGAACACTGAAGCTTTCTTT

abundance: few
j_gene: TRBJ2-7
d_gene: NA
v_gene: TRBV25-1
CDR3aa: CASSEYQGYEQYF
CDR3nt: TGTGCCAGCAGTGAATACCAGGGCTACGAGCAGTACTTC

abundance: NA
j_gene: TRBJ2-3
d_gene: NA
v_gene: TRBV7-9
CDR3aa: CASSFFPFRGGTDTQYF
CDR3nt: TGTGCCAGCAGTTTTTTCCCCTTCAGGGGAGGCACAGATACGCAGTATTTT

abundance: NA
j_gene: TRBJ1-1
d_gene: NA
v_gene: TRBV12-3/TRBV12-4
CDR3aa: CASRGETENTEAFF
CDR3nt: TGTGCCAGCAGGGGGGAAACAGAGAACACTGAAGCTTTCTTT

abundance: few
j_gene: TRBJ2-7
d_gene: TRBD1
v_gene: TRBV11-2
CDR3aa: CASSLGTGGYEQYF
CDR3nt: TGTGCCAGCAGCTTAGGGACAGGGGGTTACGAGCAGTACTTC

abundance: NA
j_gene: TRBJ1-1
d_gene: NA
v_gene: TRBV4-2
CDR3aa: CASSQDTGWGTEAFF
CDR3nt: TGTGCCAGCAGCCAAGATACGGGATGGGGCACTGAAGCTTTCTTT

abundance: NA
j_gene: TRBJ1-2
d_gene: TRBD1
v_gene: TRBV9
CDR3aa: CASSVGTALGYGYTF
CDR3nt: TGTGCCAGCAGCGTCGGGACAGCCTTGGGCTATGGCTACACCTTC

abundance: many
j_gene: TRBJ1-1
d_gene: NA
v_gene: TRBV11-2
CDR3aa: CASSSWWGSKPNTEAFF
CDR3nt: TGTGCCAGCAGCTCGTGGTGGGGCAGTAAACCGAACACTGAAGCTTTCTTT

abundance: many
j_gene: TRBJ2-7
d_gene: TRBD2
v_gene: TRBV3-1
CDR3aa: CASSRRLAGPYEQYF
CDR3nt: TGTGCCAGCAGCCGGCGACTAGCGGGTCCCTACGAGCAGTACTTC

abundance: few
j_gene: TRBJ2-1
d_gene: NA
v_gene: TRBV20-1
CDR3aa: CSATDSGNEQFF
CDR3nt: TGCAGTGCTACGGATAGCGGCAATGAGCAGTTCTTC

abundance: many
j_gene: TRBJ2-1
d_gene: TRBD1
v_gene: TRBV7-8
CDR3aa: CASSKLTAGQVPPNEQFF
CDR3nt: TGTGCCAGCAGCAAACTAACAGCCGGACAGGTTCCCCCCAATGAGCAGTTCTTC

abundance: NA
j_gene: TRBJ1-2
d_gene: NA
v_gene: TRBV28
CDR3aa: CASSLRGMDYGYTF
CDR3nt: TGTGCCAGCAGTTTAAGGGGGATGGACTATGGCTACACCTTC

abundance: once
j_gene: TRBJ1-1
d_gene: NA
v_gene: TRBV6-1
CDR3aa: CASSESGADHTEAFF
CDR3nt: TGTGCCAGCAGTGAAAGCGGGGCAGACCACACTGAAGCTTTCTTT

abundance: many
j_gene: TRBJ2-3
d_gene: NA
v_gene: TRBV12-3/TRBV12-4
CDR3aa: CASSQGLGTDTQYF
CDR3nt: TGTGCCAGTTCACAGGGTTTGGGCACAGATACGCAGTATTTT

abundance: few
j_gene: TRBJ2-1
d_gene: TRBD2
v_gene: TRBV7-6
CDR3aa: CASSLEAGGAYNEQFF
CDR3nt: TGTGCCAGCAGCTTAGAGGCGGGAGGGGCCTACAATGAGCAGTTCTTC

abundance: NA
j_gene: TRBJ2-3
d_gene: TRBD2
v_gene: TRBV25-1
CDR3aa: CASSPLARRTSGRTDTQYF
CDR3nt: TGTGCCAGCAGTCCTCTAGCCAGGCGGACTAGCGGACGCACAGATACGCAGTATTTT

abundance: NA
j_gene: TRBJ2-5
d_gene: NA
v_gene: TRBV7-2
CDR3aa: CASSLGLGGGTSGETQYF
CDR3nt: TGTGCCAGCAGCTTAGGCCTCGGGGGCGGGACATCTGGAGAGACCCAGTACTTC

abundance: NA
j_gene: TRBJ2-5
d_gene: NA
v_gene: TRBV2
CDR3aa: CASRDGQPWSGETQYF
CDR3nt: TGTGCCAGCAGAGACGGACAGCCATGGTCGGGAGAGACCCAGTACTTC

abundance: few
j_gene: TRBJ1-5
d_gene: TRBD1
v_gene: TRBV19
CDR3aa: CASSMTGQPQHF
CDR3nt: TGTGCCAGTAGTATGACAGGGCAGCCCCAGCATTTT

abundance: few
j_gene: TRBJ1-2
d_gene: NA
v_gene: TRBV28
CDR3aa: CASSHLQGRGYTF
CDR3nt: TGTGCCAGCAGCCATTTACAGGGCAGGGGCTACACCTTC

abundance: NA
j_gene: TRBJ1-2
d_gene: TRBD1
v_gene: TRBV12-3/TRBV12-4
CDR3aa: CASTQGQGLYGYTF
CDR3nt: TGTGCCAGCACCCAAGGACAGGGCCTCTATGGCTACACCTTC

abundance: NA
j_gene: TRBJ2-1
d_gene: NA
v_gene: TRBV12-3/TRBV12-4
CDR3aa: CASSLGFGTYNEQFF
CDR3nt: TGTGCCAGCAGTTTAGGTTTCGGAACCTACAATGAGCAGTTCTTC

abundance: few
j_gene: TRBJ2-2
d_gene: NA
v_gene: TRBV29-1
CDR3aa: CSVDPDGGELFF
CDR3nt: TGCAGCGTTGACCCCGACGGGGGGGAGCTGTTTTTT

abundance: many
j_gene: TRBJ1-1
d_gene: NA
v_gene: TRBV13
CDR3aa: CASSPRSVPEAFF
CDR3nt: TGTGCCAGCAGCCCCCGTAGTGTTCCGGAAGCTTTCTTT

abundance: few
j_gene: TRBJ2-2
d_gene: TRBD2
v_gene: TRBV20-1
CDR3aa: CSARVGGSDGELFF
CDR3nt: TGCAGTGCTAGAGTGGGGGGGTCTGACGGGGAGCTGTTTTTT

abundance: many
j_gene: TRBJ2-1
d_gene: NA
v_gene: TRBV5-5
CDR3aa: CASSLRSRSNEQFF
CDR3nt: TGTGCCAGCAGCTTGCGGAGTAGGTCTAATGAGCAGTTCTTC

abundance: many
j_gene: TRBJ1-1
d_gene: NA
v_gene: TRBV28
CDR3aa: CASSLVVNTEAFF
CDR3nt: TGTGCCAGCAGTTTAGTGGTGAACACTGAAGCTTTCTTT

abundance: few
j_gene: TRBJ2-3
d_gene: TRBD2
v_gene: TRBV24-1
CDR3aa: CATSTSAGTDTQYF
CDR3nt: TGTGCCACCAGCACTAGCGCGGGCACAGATACGCAGTATTTT

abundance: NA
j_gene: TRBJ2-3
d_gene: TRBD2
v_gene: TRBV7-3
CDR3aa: CASSPLAADTQYF
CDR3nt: TGTGCCAGCAGCCCTCTAGCGGCAGATACGCAGTATTTT

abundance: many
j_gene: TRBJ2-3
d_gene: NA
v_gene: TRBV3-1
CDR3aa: CASSPTLAADTQYF
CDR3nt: TGTGCCAGCAGCCCTACCCTAGCCGCAGATACGCAGTATTTT

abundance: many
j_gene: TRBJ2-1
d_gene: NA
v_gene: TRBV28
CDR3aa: CASSLSRAGNEQFF
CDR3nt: TGTGCCAGCAGTTTGTCTCGGGCGGGGAATGAGCAGTTCTTC

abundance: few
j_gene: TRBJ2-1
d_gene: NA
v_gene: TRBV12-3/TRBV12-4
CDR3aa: CASSSNLGTNEQFF
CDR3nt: TGTGCCAGCAGTTCGAACCTAGGAACCAATGAGCAGTTCTTC

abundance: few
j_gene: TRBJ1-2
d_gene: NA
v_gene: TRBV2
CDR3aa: CASTRGTVATF
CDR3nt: TGTGCCAGCACACGCGGAACCGTAGCCACCTTC

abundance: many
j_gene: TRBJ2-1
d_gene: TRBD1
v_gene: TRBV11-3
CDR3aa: CASSSPGTANNEQFF
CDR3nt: TGTGCCAGCAGCTCCCCCGGGACAGCTAACAATGAGCAGTTCTTC

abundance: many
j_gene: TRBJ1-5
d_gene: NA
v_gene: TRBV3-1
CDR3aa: CASSQDGTSGHNQPQHF
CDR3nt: TGTGCCAGCAGCCAAGATGGAACTTCAGGGCACAATCAGCCCCAGCATTTT